This TCR beta chain was sequenced during a study of CD8+CD57+ T cells in acquired aplastic anemia. Per germline, CDR1 WNHNN and CDR2 SYGVQD (reference sequence). This CDR3 comprises 15 residues. The junction had 5 bases not matched to a gene; V was cut back by 2 bases and J by 3 bases. It was genomic DNA that served as the template for profiling TCR beta VDJ and CDR3. TCRdb reanalysed the reads using MiXCR and keeps one entry per CDR3 protein. This sample has 400,000 to 600,000 distinct CDR3 sequences, with under 40% found just once. Patients who underwent sequencing had shown CD8+CD57+ cell expansion by flow cytometry.

This sequence joins TRBV10-1 and TRBJ2-7; 9 bases fit TRBD1. This receptor was taken from a human donor with aplastic anemia. The sequenced material came from sorted CD4+, CD8+, or CD8+CD57+ T cells (not recorded which) from PBMCs. This CDR3 reads CASSERTGQGYEQYF. CDR3 in DNA: TGCGCCAGCAGTGAGCGGACGGGACAGGGCTACGAGCAGTACTTC.